The subject of this entry is one T cell receptor (delta chain). The same CDR3 arises from other DNA sequences in this sample as well. TCRdb re-called the RT-PCR reads with CATT. The data show about 1,800 delta-chain clones, 6.3% seen once. This sample was taken from a study of gamma-delta T cells after stem cell transplantation. Trimming left V 0 bases short and J 7 bases short, with 35 bases between. The germline V gene has CDR1 GEAIGNYY and CDR2 EKD. The CDR3 runs to 21 residues. The clonotype originates from a human donor. It is not recorded whose cells these are; they may come from a transplant donor. Sequenced sample: gamma-delta T cells. This rearrangement joins TRDV2 to TRDJ1, with a weak D call TRDD3 (5 bases). CDR3 DNA: TGTGCCTGTGACACCGTTGCCGCTTTCTCCCGTACTGGTGGTCCGGCTAGTAAACTCATCTTT. Translated: CACDTVAAFSRTGGPASKLIF.